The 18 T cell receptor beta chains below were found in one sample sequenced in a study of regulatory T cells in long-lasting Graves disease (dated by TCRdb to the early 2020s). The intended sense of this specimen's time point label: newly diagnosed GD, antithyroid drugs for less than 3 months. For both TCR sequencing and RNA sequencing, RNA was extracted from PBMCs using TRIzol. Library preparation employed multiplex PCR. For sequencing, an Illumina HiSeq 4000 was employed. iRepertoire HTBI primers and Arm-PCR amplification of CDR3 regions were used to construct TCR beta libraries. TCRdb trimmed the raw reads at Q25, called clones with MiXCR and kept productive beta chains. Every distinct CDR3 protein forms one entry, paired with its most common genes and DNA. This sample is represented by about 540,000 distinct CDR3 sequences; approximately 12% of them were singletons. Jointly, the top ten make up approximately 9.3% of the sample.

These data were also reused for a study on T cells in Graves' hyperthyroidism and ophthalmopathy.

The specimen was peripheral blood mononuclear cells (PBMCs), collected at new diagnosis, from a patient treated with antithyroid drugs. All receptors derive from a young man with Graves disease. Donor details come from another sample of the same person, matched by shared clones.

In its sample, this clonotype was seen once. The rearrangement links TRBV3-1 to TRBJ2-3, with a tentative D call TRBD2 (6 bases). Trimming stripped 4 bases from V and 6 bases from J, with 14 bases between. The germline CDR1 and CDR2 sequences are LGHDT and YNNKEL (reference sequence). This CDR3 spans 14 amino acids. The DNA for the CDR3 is TGTGCCAGCAGCCCTATCGGGAGTGGGGATACGCAGTATTTT. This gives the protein CASSPIGSGDTQYF.

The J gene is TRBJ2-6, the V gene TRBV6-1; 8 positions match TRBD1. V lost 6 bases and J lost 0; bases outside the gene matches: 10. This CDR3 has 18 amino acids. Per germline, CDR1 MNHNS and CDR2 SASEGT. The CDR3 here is CASRSPRTGSSGANVLTF. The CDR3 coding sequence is TGTGCCAGCAGAAGCCCCAGGACAGGGAGCTCTGGGGCCAACGTCCTGACTTTC.

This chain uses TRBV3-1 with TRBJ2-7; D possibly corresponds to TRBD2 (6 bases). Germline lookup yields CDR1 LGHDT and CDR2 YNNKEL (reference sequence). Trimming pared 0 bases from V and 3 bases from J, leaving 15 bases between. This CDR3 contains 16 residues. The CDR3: CASSQEGGAGLYEQYF. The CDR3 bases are TGTGCCAGCAGCCAAGAGGGGGGAGCGGGCCTCTACGAGCAGTACTTC.

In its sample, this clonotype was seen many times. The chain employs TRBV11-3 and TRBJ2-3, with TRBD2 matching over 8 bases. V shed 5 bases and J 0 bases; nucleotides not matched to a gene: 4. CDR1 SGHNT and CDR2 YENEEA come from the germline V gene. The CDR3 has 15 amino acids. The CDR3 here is CASSPLAGSTDTQYF. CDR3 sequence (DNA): TGTGCCAGCAGCCCCCTAGCGGGTAGCACAGATACGCAGTATTTT.

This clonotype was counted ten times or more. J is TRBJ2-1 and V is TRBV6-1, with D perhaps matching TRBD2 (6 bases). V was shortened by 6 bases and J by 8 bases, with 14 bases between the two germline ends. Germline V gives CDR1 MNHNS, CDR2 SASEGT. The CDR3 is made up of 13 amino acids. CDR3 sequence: CASSSGLPDEQFF. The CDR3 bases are TGTGCCAGCAGCTCGGGACTCCCTGATGAGCAGTTCTTC.

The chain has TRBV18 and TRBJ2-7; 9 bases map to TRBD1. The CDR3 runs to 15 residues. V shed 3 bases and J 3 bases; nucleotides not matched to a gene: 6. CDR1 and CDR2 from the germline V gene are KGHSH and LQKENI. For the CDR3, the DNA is TGTGCCAGCTCACCGAGGGACAGGGAGATCTACGAGCAGTACTTC. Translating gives CASSPRDREIYEQYF.

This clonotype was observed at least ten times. The CDR3 protein is CSARNWVTSGYEQYF. CDR3 sequence (DNA): TGCAGTGCTAGAAACTGGGTGACTAGCGGGTACGAGCAGTACTTC. This chain uses TRBV20-1 with TRBJ2-7; 10 positions agree with TRBD2. Germline V lookup: CDR1 DFQATT, CDR2 SNEGSKA (reference sequence). The CDR3 runs 15 residues. J lost 4 bases, V lost 2 bases, and 8 bases had no gene match.

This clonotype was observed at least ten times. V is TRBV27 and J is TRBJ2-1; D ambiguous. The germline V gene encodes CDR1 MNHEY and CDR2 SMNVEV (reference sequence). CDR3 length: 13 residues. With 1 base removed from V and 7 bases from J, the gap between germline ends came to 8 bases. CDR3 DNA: TGTGCCAGCAGTTTATATCCGCTAAATGAGCAGTTCTTC. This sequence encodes CASSLYPLNEQFF.

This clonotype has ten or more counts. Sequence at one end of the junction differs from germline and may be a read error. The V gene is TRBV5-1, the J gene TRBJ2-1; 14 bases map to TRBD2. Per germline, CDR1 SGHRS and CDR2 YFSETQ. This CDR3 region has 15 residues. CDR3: CASSLGTSGSGEQFF. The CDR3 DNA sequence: TGTGCCAGCAGTTTAGGGACTAGCGGGAGCGGTGAGCAGTTCTTC.

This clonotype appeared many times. The CDR3 loop reads CASSQGGLAGVETQYF. The CDR3 DNA is TGTGCCAGCAGCCAGGGGGGACTAGCGGGAGTAGAGACCCAGTACTTC. The V and J genes are TRBV7-3 and TRBJ2-5; 14 bases match TRBD2. Germline V gene lookup returns CDR1 SGHTA and CDR2 FQGTGA. V was clipped by 5 bases and J by 4 bases; unmatched bases: 6. This CDR3 has 16 amino acids.

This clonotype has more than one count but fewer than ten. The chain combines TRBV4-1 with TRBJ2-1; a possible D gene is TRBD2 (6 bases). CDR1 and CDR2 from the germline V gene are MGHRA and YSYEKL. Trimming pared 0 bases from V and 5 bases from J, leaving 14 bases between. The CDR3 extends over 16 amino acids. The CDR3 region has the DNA TGCGCCAGCAGCCAAGAATCCGGGAGTGTCGACAATGAGCAGTTCTTC. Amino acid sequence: CASSQESGSVDNEQFF.

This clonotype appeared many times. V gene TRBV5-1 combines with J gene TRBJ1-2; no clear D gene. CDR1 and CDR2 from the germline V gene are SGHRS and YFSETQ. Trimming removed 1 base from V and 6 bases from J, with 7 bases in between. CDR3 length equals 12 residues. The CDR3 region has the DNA TGCGCCAGCAGCTTGTATACAGATGGCTACACCTTC. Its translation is CASSLYTDGYTF.

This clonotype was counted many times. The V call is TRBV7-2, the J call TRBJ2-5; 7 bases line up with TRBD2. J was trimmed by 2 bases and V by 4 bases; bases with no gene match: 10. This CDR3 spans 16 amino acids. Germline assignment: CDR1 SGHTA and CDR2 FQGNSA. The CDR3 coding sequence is TGTGCCAGCAGCTCTATCAAGCGGGATCTACAAGAGACCCAGTACTTC. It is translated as CASSSIKRDLQETQYF.

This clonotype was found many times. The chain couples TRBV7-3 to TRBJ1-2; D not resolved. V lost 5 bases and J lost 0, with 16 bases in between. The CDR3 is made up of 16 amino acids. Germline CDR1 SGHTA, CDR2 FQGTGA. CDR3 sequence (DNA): TGTGCCAGCAGCCCAAGATCAGGCCTAGCTAACTATGGCTACACCTTC. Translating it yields CASSPRSGLANYGYTF.

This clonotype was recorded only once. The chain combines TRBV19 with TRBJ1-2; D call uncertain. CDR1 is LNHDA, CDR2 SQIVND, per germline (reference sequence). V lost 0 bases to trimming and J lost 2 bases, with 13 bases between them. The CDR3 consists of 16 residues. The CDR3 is CASSIDATGANYGYTF. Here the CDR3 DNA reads TGTGCCAGTAGTATAGACGCGACGGGAGCGAACTATGGCTACACCTTC.

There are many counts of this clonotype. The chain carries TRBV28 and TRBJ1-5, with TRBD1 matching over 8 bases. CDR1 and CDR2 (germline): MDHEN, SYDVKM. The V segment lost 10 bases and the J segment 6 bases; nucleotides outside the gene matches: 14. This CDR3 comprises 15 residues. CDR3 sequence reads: CATPKESRGLQPQHF. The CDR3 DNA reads TGTGCCACTCCTAAGGAGAGCAGGGGGCTTCAGCCCCAGCATTTT. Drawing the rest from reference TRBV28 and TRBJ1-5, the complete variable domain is DVKVTQSSRYLVKRTGEKVFLECVQDMDHENMFWYRQDPGLGLRLIYFSYDVKMKEKGDIPEGYSVSREKKERFSLILESASTNQTSMYLCATPKESRGLQPQHFGDGTRLSIL.

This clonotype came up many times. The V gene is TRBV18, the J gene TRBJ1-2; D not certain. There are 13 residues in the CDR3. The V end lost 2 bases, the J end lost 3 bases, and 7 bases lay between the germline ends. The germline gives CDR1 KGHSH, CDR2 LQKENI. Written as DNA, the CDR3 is TGTGCCAGCTCACCATCGGTAGACTATGGCTACACCTTC. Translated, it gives CASSPSVDYGYTF.

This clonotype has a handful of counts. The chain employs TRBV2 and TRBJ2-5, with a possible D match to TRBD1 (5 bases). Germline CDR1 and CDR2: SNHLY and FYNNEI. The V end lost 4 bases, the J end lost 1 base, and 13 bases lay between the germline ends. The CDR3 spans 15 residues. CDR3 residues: CASSALGAVQETQYF. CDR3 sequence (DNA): TGTGCCAGCAGTGCCCTTGGGGCGGTCCAAGAGACCCAGTACTTC.